The entry that follows covers one TCR beta chain sequence. This sample is drawn from a study of blood T cell repertoires in COVID-19. In the study overall: The United States, Italy and Spain provided the acute and convalescent COVID-19 samples.

Libraries were prepared by immunoSEQ multiplex PCR; TCRdb keeps only in-frame clonotypes and omits some of them. The table includes 210,000 or so clones, approximately 84% detected once. V gave up 2 bases and J gave up 1 base, with 6 bases separating them. The germline V gene has CDR1 SGDLS and CDR2 YYNGEE. There are 13 residues in the CDR3. V gene TRBV9 combines with J gene TRBJ1-1, with no clear D. The sequenced sample consisted of peripheral blood. The receptor was derived from a woman in her 50s with active or convalescent COVID-19. CDR3 sequence reads: CASSVSQNTEAFF. In nucleotides, the CDR3 is TGTGCCAGCAGCGTGAGTCAGAACACTGAAGCTTTCTTT.